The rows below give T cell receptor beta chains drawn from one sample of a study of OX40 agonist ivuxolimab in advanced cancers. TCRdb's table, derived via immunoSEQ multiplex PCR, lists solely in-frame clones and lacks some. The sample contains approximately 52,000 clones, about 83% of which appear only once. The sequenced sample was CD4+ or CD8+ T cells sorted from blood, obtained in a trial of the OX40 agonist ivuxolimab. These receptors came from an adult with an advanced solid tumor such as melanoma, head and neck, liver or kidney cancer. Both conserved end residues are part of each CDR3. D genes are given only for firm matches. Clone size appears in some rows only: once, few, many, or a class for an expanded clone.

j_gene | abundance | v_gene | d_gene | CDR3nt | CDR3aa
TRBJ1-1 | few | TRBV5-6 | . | TGTGCCAGCAGCCCCGGGCCGAACACTGAAGCTTTCTTT | CASSPGPNTEAFF
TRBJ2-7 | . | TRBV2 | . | TGTGCCAGCAGGGACAGCTCACTTTTCTCCTACGAGCAGTACTTC | CASRDSSLFSYEQYF
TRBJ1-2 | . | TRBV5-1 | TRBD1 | TGCGCCAGCAGTGGGACAGGGGAAGTTTATGGCTACACCTTC | CASSGTGEVYGYTF
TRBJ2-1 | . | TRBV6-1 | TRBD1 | TGTGCCAGCAGAAGAGGGCAGGGGGCAGAAAATGAGCAGTTCTTC | CASRRGQGAENEQFF
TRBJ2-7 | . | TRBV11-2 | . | TGTGCCAGCAGCCCCTACTACGAGCAGTACTTC | CASSPYYEQYF
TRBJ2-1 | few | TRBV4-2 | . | TGTGCCAGCAGCCAAGAGGGTCAGAGCTACAATGAGCAGTTCTTC | CASSQEGQSYNEQFF
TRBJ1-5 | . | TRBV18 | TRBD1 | TGTGCCAGCTCACGCCAGACAGGGGGGTGGCAGCCCCAGCATTTT | CASSRQTGGWQPQHF
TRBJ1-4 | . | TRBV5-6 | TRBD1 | TGTGCCAGCAGCTTGAGCCAGGGGGCGGAAAAACTGTTTTTT | CASSLSQGAEKLFF
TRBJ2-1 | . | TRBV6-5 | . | TGTGCCAGCAGTTACTTGCGGGACAAACTCAGTCAGTTCTTC | CASSYLRDKLSQFF
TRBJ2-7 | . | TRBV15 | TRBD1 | TGTGCCACCAGCAGAGGACAGGGATACTCCTACGAGCAGTACTTC | CATSRGQGYSYEQYF
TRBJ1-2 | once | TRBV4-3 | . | TGCGCCAGCAGCCAAGACCAGGGGTCGGGAGGCTACACCTTC | CASSQDQGSGGYTF
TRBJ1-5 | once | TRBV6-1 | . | TGTGCCAGCAGTGAAGGCGGCAGGGGCAATCAGCCCCAGCATTTT | CASSEGGRGNQPQHF
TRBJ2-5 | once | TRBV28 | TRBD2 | TGTGCCAGCAGTTTAGGGACTACGAAAGAGACCCAGTACTTC | CASSLGTTKETQYF
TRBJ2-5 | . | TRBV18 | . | TGTGCCAGCCGACGGGGCGATGGAGAGACCCAGTACTTC | CASRRGDGETQYF
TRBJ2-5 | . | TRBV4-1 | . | TGCGCCAGCAGCCAAGGCCTAATGGGGAAAGGGGAGACCCAGTACTTC | CASSQGLMGKGETQYF
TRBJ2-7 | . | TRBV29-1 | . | TGCAGCGTCAACTTAAGGGAAGAGCAGTACTTC | CSVNLREEQYF
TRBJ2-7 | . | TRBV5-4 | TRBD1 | TGTGCCAGCAGCTCCCCGACAGGGACCTACGAGCAGTACTTC | CASSSPTGTYEQYF
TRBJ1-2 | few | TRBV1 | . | TGCACCAGCAGAGGTGACTGGTTAGATACCCCAGGGTTCGGCTACACCTTC | CTSRGDWLDTPGFGYTF
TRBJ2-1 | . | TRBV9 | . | TGTGCCAGCAGCGTAATAAGCAGCTCCTACAATGAGCAGTTCTTC | CASSVISSSYNEQFF
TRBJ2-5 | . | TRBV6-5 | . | TGTGCCAGCAGTTACGGTTTCGGGGGAGCCCAAGAGACCCAGTACTTC | CASSYGFGGAQETQYF
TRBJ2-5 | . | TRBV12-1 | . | TGTGCCAGCAGCTTTGCTAGCGGAGAGGAACGGGAGACCCAGTACTTC | CASSFASGEERETQYF
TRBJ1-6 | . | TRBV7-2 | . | TGTGCCAGCAGCGGCTCGGGAGGGGGTAGATCACCCCTCCACTTT | CASSGSGGGRSPLHF
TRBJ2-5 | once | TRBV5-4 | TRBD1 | TGTGCCAGCAGACCCGGGACAGGGTGGATGGAGACCCAGTACTTC | CASRPGTGWMETQYF
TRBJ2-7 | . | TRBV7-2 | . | TGTGCCAGCAGTCAGGGACTGACCTACGAGCAGTACTTC | CASSQGLTYEQYF
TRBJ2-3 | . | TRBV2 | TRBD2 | TGTGCCAGCAGCGTAGGACTAGCGGGGGCAGATACGCAGTATTTT | CASSVGLAGADTQYF
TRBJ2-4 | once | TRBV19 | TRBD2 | TGTGCCAGTAGTATAGATCTAAGAACTAGCGGGGGGTCCAAAAACATTCAGTACTTC | CASSIDLRTSGGSKNIQYF
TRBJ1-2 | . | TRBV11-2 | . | TGTGCCAGCAGCTTAGTGCGGAGACCCTATGGCTACACCTTC | CASSLVRRPYGYTF
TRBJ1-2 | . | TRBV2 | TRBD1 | TGTGCCAGCAGCCGGGACAGCGTCTCCTATGGCTACACCTTC | CASSRDSVSYGYTF
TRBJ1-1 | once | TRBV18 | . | TGTGCCAGCTCACCAGAGAGGGACACTGAAGCTTTCTTT | CASSPERDTEAFF
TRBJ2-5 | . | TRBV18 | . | TGTGCCAGCTCAGGCCCACGAGGGCAGGGAGAGACCCAGTACTTC | CASSGPRGQGETQYF
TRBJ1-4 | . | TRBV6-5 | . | TGTGCCAGCAGTTACGTACACAATGAAAAACTGTTTTTT | CASSYVHNEKLFF
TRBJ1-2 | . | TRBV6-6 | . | TGTGCCAGCACCTGGGGGTATAACTATGGCTACACCTTC | CASTWGYNYGYTF
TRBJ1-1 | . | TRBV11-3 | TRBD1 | TGTGCCAGCAGCTTAGGAGGGACGGGGGACAGTGAAGCTTTCTTT | CASSLGGTGDSEAFF
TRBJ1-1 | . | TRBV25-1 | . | TGTGCCAGCAGTATGAACACTGAAGCTTTCTTT | CASSMNTEAFF
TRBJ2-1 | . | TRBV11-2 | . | TGTGCCAGCAGGCGGGACAGCCGGACTAGATACAATGAGCAGTTCTTC | CASRRDSRTRYNEQFF
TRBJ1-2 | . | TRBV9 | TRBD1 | TGTGCCAGCAGCGAAGCCCCGGAGACAGGGGGCATTTACTATGGCTACACCTTC | CASSEAPETGGIYYGYTF
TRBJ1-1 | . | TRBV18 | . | TGTGCCAGCTCACCGGAGATGGACACTGAAGCTTTCTTT | CASSPEMDTEAFF
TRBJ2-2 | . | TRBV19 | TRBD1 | TGTGCCACTACACAGGGGGCAGGAGTGGCCGGGGAGCTGTTTTTT | CATTQGAGVAGELFF
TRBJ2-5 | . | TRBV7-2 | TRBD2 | TGTGCCAGCAGCTTGTCGCGGGGGGGCCGGGAGACCCAGTACTTC | CASSLSRGGRETQYF
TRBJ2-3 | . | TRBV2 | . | TGTGCCAGCAGTGAAGGGGGGGCGGGGCCACGCACAGATACGCAGTATTTT | CASSEGGAGPRTDTQYF
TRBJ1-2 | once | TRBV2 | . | TGTGCCAGCAGTGCAACGGGGGCCTCGGGCTACACCTTC | CASSATGASGYTF
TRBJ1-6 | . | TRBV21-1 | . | TGTGCCAGCACCCCGGGGCCCCGGGCGCCCCTCCACTTT | CASTPGPRAPLHF
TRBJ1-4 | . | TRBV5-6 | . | TGTGCCAGCAGCATGGGAACTTCGAGGGGTGAAAAACTGTTTTTT | CASSMGTSRGEKLFF
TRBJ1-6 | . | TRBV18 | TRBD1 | TGTGCCAGCTCTCAACAGGGGAGGTATAATTCACCCCTCCACTTT | CASSQQGRYNSPLHF
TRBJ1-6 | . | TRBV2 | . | TGTGCCACGCGGGACCGCGGTTTAGGAGGGTCACCCCTCCACTTT | CATRDRGLGGSPLHF
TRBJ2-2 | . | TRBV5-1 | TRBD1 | TGCGCCAGCAGCTTGTTCGGGAACAGGGGGCGCACCGGGGAGCTGTTTTTT | CASSLFGNRGRTGELFF
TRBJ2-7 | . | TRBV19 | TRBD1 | TGTGCCAGTAGTATTAGGACAGGATCCTACGAGCAGTACTTC | CASSIRTGSYEQYF
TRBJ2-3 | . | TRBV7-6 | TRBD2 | TGTGCCAGCAGCTTAGCGGGGGGGGCAGATACGCAGTATTTT | CASSLAGGADTQYF
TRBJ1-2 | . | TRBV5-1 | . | TGCGCCAGCAGCTTGGAAGGCTATGGCTACACCTTC | CASSLEGYGYTF
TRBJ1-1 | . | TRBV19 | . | TGTGCCAGTACCCAGATTGGAAGGGGGGAGGAAGCTTTCTTT | CASTQIGRGEEAFF
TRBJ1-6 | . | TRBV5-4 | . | TGTGCCAGCAGCTTTGGGTCCTCGGAATCACCCCTCCACTTT | CASSFGSSESPLHF